A selection of T cell receptor beta chains follows, all from one sample in a study of CD8 T cells in Susac syndrome. MiXCR, run by TCRdb on the immunoSEQ multiplex PCR reads, gives a single entry per CDR3 protein. The sample has fewer than 70,000 distinct CDR3 sequences, just under 95% seen once. Sequencing was performed on CD8+ T cells from PBMCs. These receptors all come from a human donor in good health. CDR3s include the opening cysteine and the closing phenylalanine or tryptophan. The D gene is left open where the match is weak. Rows give clone size only sometimes, using once, few, many, or a class for an expanded clone.

clone_size	v_call	j_call	d_call	cdr3_nt	cdr3_aa
-	TRBV4-1	TRBJ2-7	-	TGCGCCAGCAGCCAAGACAGGAGGGCAGGTCGAACCCATTACGAGCAGTACTTC	CASSQDRRAGRTHYEQYF
-	TRBV3-1	TRBJ2-2	-	TGTGCCAGCAGCCCCGGACCCGGCCCCGGGGAGCTGTTTTTT	CASSPGPGPGELFF
-	TRBV2	TRBJ2-1	-	TGTGCCAGCAGGTCCGATAGGGGGTCGGACAATGAGCAGTTCTTC	CASRSDRGSDNEQFF
-	TRBV2	TRBJ1-1	-	TGTGCCAGCAGTTCCACAGGGTATGGGGGCCGTGAAGCTTTCTTT	CASSSTGYGGREAFF
few	TRBV27	TRBJ2-7	-	TGTGCCAGCAGTCTGGGTCCGGGTTCCTACGAGCAGTACTTC	CASSLGPGSYEQYF
-	TRBV7-2	TRBJ1-6	-	TGTGCCGGGGGGTCCTATAATTCACCCCTCCACTTT	CAGGSYNSPLHF
-	TRBV3-1	TRBJ1-2	TRBD1	TGTGCCAGCAGCCAAGGGGGGGACAGGATCTATGGCTACACCTTC	CASSQGGDRIYGYTF
-	TRBV7-9	TRBJ2-1	-	TGTGCCAGCAGCACCCCGGGACGGGACTACAATGAGCAGTTCTTC	CASSTPGRDYNEQFF
-	TRBV27	TRBJ2-3	-	TGTGCCAGCAGCTCCCCCATGGGGACCGATACGCAGTATTTT	CASSSPMGTDTQYF
-	TRBV6-5	TRBJ2-5	TRBD2	TGTGCCAGCAGTTCCGGGGGGGCGGAAGAGACCCAGTACTTC	CASSSGGAEETQYF
-	TRBV9	TRBJ2-2	-	TGTGCCAGCAGCGTAGTCGCCGGGGAGCTGTTTTTT	CASSVVAGELFF
once	TRBV4-1	TRBJ2-7	-	TGCGCCAGCAGCCAAGATTTGGGGGTCGTCTACGAGCAGTACTTC	CASSQDLGVVYEQYF
-	TRBV18	TRBJ2-3	-	TGTGCCAGCTCACCACCGCAGGCGGTAGATACGCAGTATTTT	CASSPPQAVDTQYF
-	TRBV27	TRBJ2-3	-	TGTGCCAGCAGTCTAACCGACCCTCCAGATACGCAGTATTTT	CASSLTDPPDTQYF
-	TRBV29-1	TRBJ2-4	-	TGCAGCGTTGAAGAAGGCCTATCCCCAGGGAACATTCAGTACTTC	CSVEEGLSPGNIQYF
-	TRBV7-8	TRBJ1-1	-	TGTGCCAGCAGCGAGCGGAACACTGAAGCTTTCTTT	CASSERNTEAFF
-	TRBV4-1	TRBJ1-3	-	TGCGCCAGCAGCCAAGATCAGGACATTTATTTT	CASSQDQDIYF
-	TRBV5-6	TRBJ1-2	-	TGTGCCAGCAGCTGGGCGGGAGGCTATGGCTACACCTTC	CASSWAGGYGYTF
-	TRBV28	TRBJ1-3	-	TGTGCCAGCAGTTTTCACGGGAGCTCTGGAAACACCATATATTTT	CASSFHGSSGNTIYF
-	TRBV7-9	TRBJ1-2	TRBD1	TGTGCCAGCAGTACAGGGGGCCAGGGAGGCTACACCTTC	CASSTGGQGGYTF
-	TRBV20-1	TRBJ1-1	-	TGCAGTGCGACCCCACAGAACACTGAAGCTTTCTTT	CSATPQNTEAFF
-	TRBV12-3/TRBV12-4	TRBJ2-3	-	TGTGCCAGCAGGACGCTCACAGATACGCAGTATTTT	CASRTLTDTQYF
-	TRBV19	TRBJ2-3	-	TGTGCCAGTAGGTTTCCCTCGACAGGACCAAGCACAGATACGCAGTATTTT	CASRFPSTGPSTDTQYF
-	TRBV28	TRBJ2-5	TRBD2	TGTGCCAGCACACTAGCGGGGGCTGAAGAGACCCAGTACTTC	CASTLAGAEETQYF
-	TRBV3-1	TRBJ2-1	-	TGTGCCAGCAGCCACGGGTCCCTTGAGCAGTTCTTC	CASSHGSLEQFF
-	TRBV27	TRBJ2-1	-	TGTGCCAGCATTCAGGGGCCTTTGGGGAACAATGAGCAGTTCTTC	CASIQGPLGNNEQFF
-	TRBV7-9	TRBJ1-2	TRBD1	TGTGCCAGCAGCCCCTTAGGGACAGGGACCTATGGCTACACCTTC	CASSPLGTGTYGYTF
-	TRBV5-1	TRBJ2-1	-	TGCGCCAGCAGCGGCTTGAGGGGGGGGCCAATCAATGAGCAGTTCTTC	CASSGLRGGPINEQFF